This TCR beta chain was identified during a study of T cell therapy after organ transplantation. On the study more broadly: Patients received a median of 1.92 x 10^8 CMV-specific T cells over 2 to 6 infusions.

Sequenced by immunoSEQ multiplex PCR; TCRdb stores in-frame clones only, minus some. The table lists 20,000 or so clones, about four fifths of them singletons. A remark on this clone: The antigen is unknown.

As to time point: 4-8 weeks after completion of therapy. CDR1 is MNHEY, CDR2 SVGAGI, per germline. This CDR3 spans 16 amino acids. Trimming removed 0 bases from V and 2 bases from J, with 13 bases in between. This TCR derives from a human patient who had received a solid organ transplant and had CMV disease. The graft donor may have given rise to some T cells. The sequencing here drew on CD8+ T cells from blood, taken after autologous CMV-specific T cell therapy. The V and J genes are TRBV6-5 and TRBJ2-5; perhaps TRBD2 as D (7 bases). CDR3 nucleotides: TGTGCCAGCAGTTACTCCGAGGGGGGGCCTCAAGAGACCCAGTACTTC. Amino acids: CASSYSEGGPQETQYF.